These T cell receptor beta chains were read from a single sample in a study of T-cell reconstitution after alpha-beta-depleted transplantation in children. TCRdb reanalysed the PCR reads using MiXCR and keeps one entry per CDR3 protein. The profile shows over 200,000 distinct CDR3 sequences, roughly a tenth of them singletons. Sequenced material: PBMCs, taken before TCRalphabeta/CD19-depleted stem cell transplant. The receptors were gathered from a child less than two years old with acute myeloid leukemia, due to receive a stem cell transplant. CDR3s include the opening cysteine and the closing phenylalanine or tryptophan. The D gene is left open where the match is weak. Not all rows give a size; the values are once, few, many and, for expanded clones, a class.

j_call cdr3_length v_call d_call clone_size cdr3_aa cdr3_nt
TRBJ2-3 18 TRBV10-3 - many CAISESPGGQWSTDTQYF TGTGCCATCAGTGAGTCTCCTGGGGGGCAGTGGAGCACAGATACGCAGTATTTT
TRBJ1-4 14 TRBV12-3/TRBV12-4 TRBD1 many CASSYRQGREKLFF TGTGCCAGCAGTTATCGACAGGGGCGGGAAAAACTGTTTTTT
TRBJ1-2 13 TRBV7-2 - many CASSSIGGSGYTF TGTGCCAGCAGTTCTATTGGGGGATCTGGCTACACCTTC
TRBJ2-3 14 TRBV7-9 - many CASSLLFLGDTQYF TGTGCCAGCAGCTTATTATTCCTAGGGGATACGCAGTATTTT
TRBJ2-7 13 TRBV11-2 - many CASSPDRSYEQYF TGTGCCAGCAGCCCTGACAGGTCCTACGAGCAGTACTTC
TRBJ1-2 14 TRBV5-6 - many CASSLEPGRYGYTF TGTGCCAGCAGTTTAGAACCTGGGAGATACGGCTACACCTTC
TRBJ2-1 15 TRBV11-1 TRBD2 many CASSSPSGGDVEQFF TGTGCCAGCAGCTCTCCTAGCGGGGGGGATGTTGAGCAGTTCTTC
TRBJ1-4 15 TRBV20-1 - many CSARPPGATNEKLFF TGCAGTGCTAGGCCACCCGGAGCAACTAATGAAAAACTGTTTTTT
TRBJ1-1 15 TRBV12-3/TRBV12-4 TRBD1 many CASSPTRGARTEAFF TGTGCCAGCAGTCCGACCAGGGGGGCGCGGACTGAAGCTTTCTTT
TRBJ2-5 12 TRBV6-5 - many CASRQGFETQYF TGTGCCAGCAGACAGGGTTTTGAGACCCAGTACTTC
TRBJ2-3 14 TRBV30 TRBD1 many CAWSADRGLDTQYF TGTGCCTGGAGTGCGGACAGGGGGCTAGATACGCAGTATTTT
TRBJ2-3 18 TRBV29-1 TRBD1 - CSVGAHSAGTARTDTQYF TGCAGCGTCGGGGCACACTCCGCCGGGACAGCCCGCACAGATACGCAGTATTTT
TRBJ1-1 13 TRBV7-9 TRBD1 - CASIISGGTEAFF TGTGCCAGCATCATCTCAGGGGGCACTGAAGCTTTCTTT
TRBJ1-2 13 TRBV9 - many CASSVGPPYGYTF TGTGCCAGCAGCGTGGGACCGCCCTATGGCTACACCTTC
TRBJ2-5 13 TRBV2 - few CASRGGFQETQYF TGTGCCAGCAGGGGAGGATTCCAAGAGACCCAGTACTTC
TRBJ2-7 15 TRBV29-1 TRBD1 many CSVDSVTGGGYEQYF TGCAGCGTTGATTCCGTTACAGGGGGCGGCTACGAGCAGTACTTC
TRBJ1-6 15 TRBV7-9 TRBD1 many CASSLGQGANSPLHF TGTGCCAGCAGCTTAGGTCAGGGGGCGAATTCACCCCTCCACTTT
TRBJ2-1 13 TRBV7-9 - many CASSLGIYNEQFF TGTGCCAGCAGCTTAGGGATCTACAATGAGCAGTTCTTC
TRBJ2-5 14 TRBV20-1 TRBD2 many CSAHLAGVEETQYF TGCAGTGCTCATCTAGCGGGAGTGGAAGAGACCCAGTACTTC
TRBJ2-3 16 TRBV20-1 TRBD2 many CSATGTSGGLTDTQYF TGCAGTGCCACCGGGACTAGCGGGGGCCTCACAGATACGCAGTATTTT
TRBJ2-3 18 TRBV24-1 - many CATSDYGPTGTSTDTQYF TGTGCCACCAGTGATTACGGCCCGACAGGCACTAGCACAGATACGCAGTATTTT
TRBJ1-5 15 TRBV5-6 TRBD1 - CASSLKGTGDQPQHF TGTGCCAGCAGCTTGAAAGGGACAGGGGATCAGCCCCAGCATTTT
TRBJ1-5 17 TRBV20-1 - many CSARVPRGEYSNQPQHF TGCAGTGCTAGAGTCCCGCGCGGAGAGTATAGCAATCAGCCCCAGCATTTT
TRBJ2-5 15 TRBV5-1 TRBD1 many CASSLITGGGETQYF TGCGCCAGCAGCTTGATTACAGGGGGAGGTGAGACCCAGTACTTC
TRBJ2-1 14 TRBV10-3 TRBD2 many CAISASAGGGEQFF TGTGCCATCAGTGCTAGTGCGGGAGGGGGTGAGCAGTTCTTC
TRBJ1-3 12 TRBV29-1 - many CSAGLSGNTIYF TGCAGCGCGGGACTCTCTGGAAACACCATATATTTT
TRBJ2-1 15 TRBV5-1 TRBD2 many CASSTSLAGANEQFF TGCGCCAGCAGCACATCTCTAGCGGGGGCTAATGAGCAGTTCTTC
TRBJ1-1 16 TRBV7-3 - many CASSLDVLGAGGEAFF TGTGCCAGCAGCCTAGACGTCTTGGGGGCAGGAGGTGAAGCTTTCTTT
TRBJ1-5 9 TRBV7-9 - many CASKKPQHF TGTGCCAGCAAAAAGCCCCAGCATTTT
TRBJ1-6 16 TRBV5-1 - many CASSLSAAGYNSPLHF TGCGCCAGCAGCTTGAGCGCTGCAGGATATAATTCACCCCTCCACTTT
TRBJ1-1 11 TRBV29-1 - many CVGEGNTEAFF TGCGTCGGGGAGGGAAACACTGAAGCTTTCTTT
TRBJ2-2 16 TRBV28 - many CASSSTGTLNTGELFF TGTGCCAGCAGCTCCACCGGGACTCTGAACACCGGGGAGCTGTTTTTT
TRBJ2-7 15 TRBV20-1 TRBD2 many CSARSGLDNSYEQYF TGCAGTGCCCGGAGCGGACTAGACAATTCCTACGAGCAGTACTTC
TRBJ2-3 13 TRBV7-3 - many CASSLARTDTQYF TGTGCCAGCAGCTTAGCACGCACAGATACGCAGTATTTT
TRBJ1-1 11 TRBV27 - many CASRSVSEAFF TGTGCCAGCAGATCGGTATCTGAAGCTTTCTTT
TRBJ2-7 17 TRBV7-8 - many CASSLRPRTPSSYEQYF TGTGCCAGCAGCTTGCGGCCTAGAACACCGAGCTCCTACGAGCAGTACTTC
TRBJ1-5 16 TRBV28 TRBD1 many CASSFGTGYSNQPQHF TGTGCCAGCAGTTTCGGGACAGGTTATAGCAATCAGCCCCAGCATTTT
TRBJ2-1 15 TRBV5-5 - - CASRKIPGSYNEQFF TGTGCCAGCAGAAAAATCCCAGGGTCCTACAATGAGCAGTTCTTC
TRBJ1-4 16 TRBV12-3/TRBV12-4 TRBD1 many CASKAKPGQGGEKLFF TGTGCCAGCAAAGCAAAACCGGGACAGGGGGGTGAAAAACTGTTTTTT
TRBJ2-1 13 TRBV5-1 - many CASSLAPDNEQFF TGCGCCAGCAGCTTGGCCCCGGACAATGAGCAGTTCTTT
TRBJ1-2 15 TRBV28 - many CASSSPEERNYGYTF TGTGCCAGCAGTTCGCCTGAGGAGAGGAACTATGGCTACACCTTC
TRBJ2-3 13 TRBV20-1 - many CSAIKDSTDTQYF TGCAGTGCTATCAAGGATAGCACAGATACGCAGTATTTT
TRBJ2-1 14 TRBV7-9 TRBD2 many CASSLGVAGNEQFF TGTGCCAGCAGCTTAGGGGTAGCGGGAAATGAGCAGTTCTTC
TRBJ2-1 15 TRBV10-3 TRBD2 many CAIRWTSDSYNEQFF TGTGCCATCAGATGGACTAGCGACTCCTACAATGAGCAGTTCTTC
TRBJ1-1 17 TRBV5-1 - few CASSLIGPVLGNTEAFF TGCGCCAGCAGCTTGATCGGACCGGTCTTAGGGAACACTGAAGCTTTCTTT
TRBJ2-3 15 TRBV20-1 TRBD1 many CSAIGDRINTDTQYF TGCAGTGCTATCGGGGACAGGATAAACACAGATACGCAGTATTTT
TRBJ2-1 16 TRBV5-5 - many CASSFHPGPSYNEQFF TGTGCCAGCAGCTTTCACCCGGGGCCCTCCTACAATGAGCAGTTCTTC
TRBJ2-2 14 TRBV2 TRBD2 - CASRGGELTGELFF TGTGCCAGCAGGGGAGGGGAGCTCACCGGGGAGCTGTTTTTT
TRBJ2-3 12 TRBV5-1 - - CVSSPPADTQYF TGCGTCAGCAGCCCCCCTGCAGATACGCAGTATTTT